The rows below give T cell receptor beta chains drawn from one sample of a study of T cell repertoires in cytomegalovirus infection. In TCRdb, the reads were re-called with MiXCR into one record per CDR3 protein. The sample includes a few hundred thousand distinct CDR3 sequences, around 30% of them seen just once. These receptors lack a known antigen. The sequences come from cultured PBMCs, collected from culture after CMV antigen stimulation. These receptors were taken from a human donor in good health (CMV status not recorded). Some clones in this sample may be carry-over from other donors' samples. Both conserved end residues are part of each CDR3. D genes are given only for firm matches. Size is stated for part of the rows, as once, few or many counts, or as a class when the clone is expanded.

CDR3aa,CDR3nt,abundance,v_gene,j_gene,d_gene
CATSDFAASGRSNTGELFF,TGTGCCACCAGTGATTTCGCGGCTAGCGGGAGGTCGAACACCGGGGAGCTGTTTTTT,.,TRBV24-1,TRBJ2-2,TRBD2
CASSLGPTEAFF,TGTGCCAGCAGTCTGGGCCCCACTGAAGCTTTCTTT,many,TRBV12-3/TRBV12-4,TRBJ1-1,.
CASSTSTGTTYGYTF,TGTGCCAGTAGTACCTCTACCGGGACAACTTATGGCTACACCTTC,.,TRBV19,TRBJ1-2,.
CASSLEHVRSSPWSNEQFF,TGTGCCAGCAGCTTAGAGCACGTCAGGTCATCCCCTTGGAGCAATGAGCAGTTCTTC,few,TRBV7-9,TRBJ2-1,.
CASRNVQTNEKLFF,TGTGCCAGTAGAAACGTCCAAACTAATGAAAAACTGTTTTTT,.,TRBV19,TRBJ1-4,.
CAQVQALGTTGELFF,TGTGCCCAAGTTCAGGCCCTAGGGACCACCGGGGAGCTGTTTTTT,.,TRBV30,TRBJ2-2,.
CASSFRAGGNSYEQYF,TGTGCCAGCAGCTTCAGGGCGGGAGGGAACTCCTACGAGCAGTACTTC,.,TRBV7-6,TRBJ2-7,TRBD2
CASSYRTRGRYNTEAFF,TGTGCCAGCAGTTACCGAACCAGGGGGCGATACAACACTGAAGCTTTCTTT,.,TRBV6-5,TRBJ1-1,TRBD1
CASSLRRSPGTFETQYF,TGCGCCAGCAGCTTGCGTCGTTCTCCAGGGACGTTTGAGACCCAGTACTTC,.,TRBV5-1,TRBJ2-5,.
CAISGAGTASTDTQYF,TGTGCCATCAGTGGTGCCGGGACCGCGAGCACAGATACGCAGTATTTT,.,TRBV10-3,TRBJ2-3,.
CASSLARWATNEKLFF,TGTGCCAGCAGCTTAGCGCGTTGGGCAACTAATGAAAAACTGTTTTTT,many,TRBV7-2,TRBJ1-4,.
CASSLGNVLAGDEQFF,TGTGCCAGCAGCTTAGGTAATGTTCTAGCGGGAGATGAGCAGTTCTTC,.,TRBV7-2,TRBJ2-1,TRBD2
CASSIRPRTGYTF,TGTGCCAGTAGTATCCGCCCCCGGACTGGCTACACCTTC,.,TRBV19,TRBJ1-2,.
CASSRLANRGRDSEQFF,TGTGCCAGCAGCCGATTAGCCAATCGCGGGAGGGATAGTGAGCAGTTCTTC,few,TRBV7-3,TRBJ2-1,TRBD2
CATSGVLAANEQFF,TGTGCCACCAGTGGGGTTCTAGCTGCCAATGAGCAGTTCTTC,.,TRBV15,TRBJ2-1,.
CSALTQGGYNSPLHF,TGCAGTGCACTGACGCAGGGGGGATATAATTCACCCCTCCACTTT,.,TRBV20-1,TRBJ1-6,TRBD1
CSVEDLKQGTYEQYF,TGCAGCGTTGAAGATCTCAAGCAGGGTACCTACGAGCAGTACTTC,.,TRBV29-1,TRBJ2-7,.
CASSLTGTSDNEQFF,TGTGCCAGCAGCTTAACCGGGACTAGCGACAATGAGCAGTTCTTC,many,TRBV7-2,TRBJ2-1,TRBD2
CASSSGLAGVDYEQYF,TGTGCCAGCAGCTCCGGACTAGCGGGAGTAGATTACGAGCAGTACTTC,.,TRBV5-4,TRBJ2-7,TRBD2
CASSPTPDEQFF,TGTGCCAGCAGCCCAACCCCGGATGAGCAGTTCTTC,.,TRBV12-3/TRBV12-4,TRBJ2-1,.
CASSYPRLHTGELFF,TGTGCCAGCAGCTACCCGAGACTTCACACCGGGGAGCTGTTTTTT,few,TRBV7-8,TRBJ2-2,.
CASYGYRGRVRADTQYF,TGTGCCAGCTATGGTTACCGCGGGAGAGTGAGGGCAGATACGCAGTATTTT,.,TRBV7-4,TRBJ2-3,TRBD2
CASSLRVSSYNEQFF,TGTGCCAGCAGTTTAAGGGTCAGCTCCTACAATGAGCAGTTCTTC,few,TRBV12-3/TRBV12-4,TRBJ2-1,.
CASSLPFNTDTQYF,TGTGCCAGCAGCTTACCGTTCAACACAGATACGCAGTATTTT,.,TRBV11-2,TRBJ2-3,.
CATRRTGISGANVLTF,TGTGCCACCCGCCGGACAGGGATCTCTGGGGCCAACGTCCTGACTTTC,few,TRBV6-1,TRBJ2-6,TRBD1
CASRKASDNEQFF,TGTGCCAGCAGGAAGGCGAGCGACAATGAGCAGTTCTTC,.,TRBV6-1,TRBJ2-1,.
CASSYSRAKNIQYF,TGTGCCAGTAGTTACAGCCGAGCCAAAAACATTCAGTACTTC,.,TRBV19,TRBJ2-4,.
CASSSLSRFSNQPQHF,TGTGCCAGCAGTTCTCTGTCCCGGTTTAGCAATCAGCCCCAGCATTTT,few,TRBV27,TRBJ1-5,.
CASSQEGGRGRKKLFF,TGCGCCAGCAGCCAAGAAGGAGGCAGGGGGAGGAAAAAACTGTTTTTT,few,TRBV4-1,TRBJ1-4,TRBD1
CASTGGTDTQYF,TGTGCCAGTACCGGAGGTACAGATACGCAGTATTTT,.,TRBV6-6,TRBJ2-3,.
CASTGASGMDTQYF,TGTGCCAGCACCGGGGCTAGCGGGATGGATACGCAGTATTTT,.,TRBV9,TRBJ2-3,TRBD2
CASSLWGVGTEAFF,TGTGCCAGCAGCTTATGGGGGGTTGGCACTGAAGCTTTCTTT,few,TRBV7-4,TRBJ1-1,.
CASSYLGGAGTEAFF,TGTGCCAGCAGTTATTTGGGGGGGGCGGGTACTGAAGCTTTCTTT,.,TRBV6-6,TRBJ1-1,.
CASSYSSGHGNTIYF,TGTGCCAGCAGTTACTCGTCCGGGCACGGAAACACCATATATTTT,once,TRBV6-8,TRBJ1-3,.
CASSSTDRDPLGYTF,TGTGCCAGCAGCTCCACTGACCGGGACCCTTTAGGCTACACCTTC,few,TRBV7-9,TRBJ1-2,.
CASSRISGVSYNEQFF,TGTGCCAGCAGCCGGATCTCGGGAGTCTCCTACAATGAGCAGTTCTTC,.,TRBV7-9,TRBJ2-1,.
CASSPPAEVGRFF,TGTGCCAGCAGCCCCCCCGCGGAGGTCGGAAGGTTCTTC,few,TRBV7-2,TRBJ2-1,.
CAIPRLAGVTGELFF,TGTGCCATCCCGCGGCTAGCGGGAGTCACCGGGGAGCTGTTTTTT,few,TRBV7-9,TRBJ2-2,TRBD2
CASSSPCLKGGFLSSGNTIYF,TGTGCCAGCAGTTCTCCGTGCCTCAAAGGGGGTTTTTTGAGCTCTGGAAACACCATATATTTT,many,TRBV27,TRBJ1-3,.
CASSYTLRVVHNEQFF,TGTGCCAGCAGCTACACGTTACGAGTAGTTCACAATGAGCAGTTCTTC,few,TRBV7-2,TRBJ2-1,.
CASSTAQGAEAFF,TGTGCCAGCTCAACGGCACAGGGGGCTGAAGCTTTCTTT,few,TRBV18,TRBJ1-1,TRBD1
CASSPLAGVETQYF,TGTGCCAGCAGCCCACTAGCGGGAGTGGAGACCCAGTACTTC,few,TRBV7-6,TRBJ2-5,TRBD2
CASSLGEQREAFF,TGTGCCAGCAGCTTAGGCGAACAGCGTGAAGCTTTCTTT,many,TRBV7-8,TRBJ1-1,.
CASSLSWTDTQYF,TGTGCCAGCAGTTTATCCTGGACAGATACGCAGTATTTT,few,TRBV27,TRBJ2-3,.
CASSPRTSGRTEQYF,TGTGCCAGCAGCCCGAGGACTAGCGGGAGGACCGAGCAGTACTTC,.,TRBV7-6,TRBJ2-7,TRBD2
CASIPSGAGGTYNEQFF,TGTGCCAGCATTCCATCAGGAGCGGGAGGGACCTACAATGAGCAGTTCTTC,.,TRBV5-6,TRBJ2-1,TRBD2
CASRQGLAGTGELFF,TGTGCCAGCAGACAGGGACTAGCGGGAACCGGGGAGCTGTTTTTT,.,TRBV7-6,TRBJ2-2,TRBD2
CASSPMGQGNSPLHF,TGTGCCAGCTCACCGATGGGACAGGGCAATTCACCCCTCCACTTT,.,TRBV18,TRBJ1-6,TRBD1
CASSLAAGAVEQYF,TGTGCCAGCAGCTTAGCGGCGGGAGCGGTCGAGCAGTACTTC,.,TRBV7-2,TRBJ2-7,TRBD2
CASSPDQRYEQFF,TGTGCCAGCAGCCCCGACCAGCGGTATGAGCAGTTCTTC,few,TRBV3-1,TRBJ2-1,.